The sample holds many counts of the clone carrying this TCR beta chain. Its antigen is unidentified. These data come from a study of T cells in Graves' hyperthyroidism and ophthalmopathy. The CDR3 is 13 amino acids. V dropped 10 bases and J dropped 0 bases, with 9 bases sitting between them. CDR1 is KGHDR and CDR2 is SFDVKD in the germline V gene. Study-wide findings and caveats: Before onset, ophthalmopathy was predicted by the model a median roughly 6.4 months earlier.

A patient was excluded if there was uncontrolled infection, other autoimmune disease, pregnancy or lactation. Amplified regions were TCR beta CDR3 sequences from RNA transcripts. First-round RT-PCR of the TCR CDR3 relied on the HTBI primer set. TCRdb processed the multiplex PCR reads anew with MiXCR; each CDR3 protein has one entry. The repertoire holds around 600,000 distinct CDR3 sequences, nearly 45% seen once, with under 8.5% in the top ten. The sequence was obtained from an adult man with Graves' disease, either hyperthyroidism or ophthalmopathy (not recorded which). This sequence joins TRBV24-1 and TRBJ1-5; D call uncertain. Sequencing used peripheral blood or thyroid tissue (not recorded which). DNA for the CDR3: TGTGCCACTTCACATGGTAGCAATCAGCCCCAGCATTTT. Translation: CATSHGSNQPQHF.